These 29 T cell receptor beta chains were all obtained from the same sample, sequenced in a study of technical replicates of blood from several donors. The data were produced by immunoSEQ multiplex PCR, yet TCRdb's version contains in-frame clones alone and is incomplete. The sample has roughly 79,000 clones; roughly four fifths are singletons. Sequenced: PBMCs. These receptors all come from a human donor in good health. Some clones in this sample may be carry-over from other donors' samples.

The rearrangement joins TRBV11-3 to TRBJ2-1; tentative D call: TRBD2 (6 bases). Germline V gene lookup returns CDR1 SGHNT and CDR2 YENEEA. V lost 5 bases and J 6 bases, leaving 17 bases between the germline ends. The CDR3 length is 15 residues. CDR3 nucleotides: TGTGCCAGCAGCCTCCACGGGGGTTCCGGCAATGAGCAGTTCTTC. It yields the protein CASSLHGGSGNEQFF.

The rearrangement uses TRBV19 and TRBJ1-2; D not certain. Trimming removed 3 bases from V and 4 bases from J, with 3 bases in between. The CDR3 is 11 residues long. Germline CDR1 LNHDA, CDR2 SQIVND (reference sequence). The CDR3 region has the DNA TGTGCCAGTAGTATGGCCTATGGCTACACCTTC. It encodes CASSMAYGYTF.

In this sample, this clone turned up once. This chain connects TRBV5-8 to TRBJ1-2, with 7 bases fitting TRBD1. Trimming cost V 4 bases and J 0 bases; bases outside gene matches: 6. CDR3 length: 15 residues. Looked up from germline, CDR1 is SGHTS and CDR2 is YDEGEE. CDR3 sequence reads: CASSATGTANYGYTF. For the CDR3, the DNA is TGTGCCAGCAGCGCGACCGGGACAGCTAACTATGGCTACACCTTC. The entire variable domain, with the rest obtained from reference TRBV5-8 and TRBJ1-2, is as follows: EAGVTQSPTHLIKTRGQQATLRCSPISGHTSVYWYQQALGLGLQFLLWYDEGEERNRGNFPPRFSGRQFPNYSSELNVNALELEDSALYLCASSATGTANYGYTFGSGTRLTVV.

This rearrangement joins TRBV27 to TRBJ2-1; D gene uncertain. Per germline, CDR1 MNHEY and CDR2 SMNVEV (reference sequence). V was pared by 2 bases and J by 0 bases, with 5 bases between. The CDR3 consists of 14 residues. The CDR3 DNA follows: TGTGCCAGCAGTTTAGGTAGCTCCTACAATGAGCAGTTCTTC. Amino acids: CASSLGSSYNEQFF.

The chain combines TRBV27 with TRBJ2-1; D perhaps matches TRBD2 (6 bases). V shed 5 bases and J shed 0 bases, with 11 bases lying between them. This CDR3 is built from 15 residues. Germline V gene sequence: CDR1 MNHEY, CDR2 SMNVEV (reference sequence). CDR3 protein: CASSPGLPSYNEQFF. The CDR3 DNA is TGTGCCAGCAGTCCAGGACTACCCTCCTACAATGAGCAGTTCTTC.

The chain carries TRBV4-3 and TRBJ2-7, with TRBD1 identical over 11 bases. The germline gives CDR1 LGHNA, CDR2 YSLEER. The V gene end was trimmed by 0 bases and the J gene end by 5 bases; junction bases not matched to a gene: 3. The CDR3 has 15 amino acids. CDR3 nucleotide sequence: TGCGCCAGCAGCCAAGATAGGACAGGGGGCGACGAGCAGTACTTC. Residues: CASSQDRTGGDEQYF.

V usage is TRBV7-6 and J usage is TRBJ2-1, with D perhaps matching TRBD2 (5 bases). This CDR3 is built from 18 residues. V lost 1 base, J lost 4 bases, and 20 bases lay in between. CDR1 is SGHVS and CDR2 is FNYEAQ in the germline V gene. In nucleotides, the CDR3 is TGTGCCAGCAGCTTAGTCATGGGAGTTCTGGAGCCTTACAATGAGCAGTTCTTC. Its protein is CASSLVMGVLEPYNEQFF.

This chain joins TRBV5-4 and TRBJ2-5; weak D call: TRBD2 (6 bases). The CDR3 extends over 14 amino acids. Trimming removed 4 bases at V and 5 bases at J, with 15 bases between. CDR1 is SGHNT and CDR2 is YYREEE in the germline V gene (reference sequence). CDR3 sequence (DNA): TGTGCCAGCAGCCCCGGGAGAGGAGATGAGACCCAGTACTTC. The encoded protein is CASSPGRGDETQYF.

This chain joins TRBV10-3 and TRBJ2-2; D is ambiguous. With 2 bases removed from V and 5 bases from J, the gap between germline ends came to 9 bases. Germline V gene data show CDR1 as ENHRY and CDR2 as SYGVKD. CDR3 size: 14 residues. The CDR3 coding sequence is TGTGCCATCAGTGAGCCTAGTATTACCGGGGAGCTGTTTTTT. Its protein is CAISEPSITGELFF.

This clone was picked up one time. The chain combines TRBV19 with TRBJ1-3; D remains unclear. Trimming took 4 bases from V and 0 from J, leaving 7 bases between them. This CDR3 region has 14 residues. Germline V gene data show CDR1 as LNHDA and CDR2 as SQIVND (reference sequence). The CDR3 region is CASSTQVSGNTIYF. CDR3 coding DNA: TGTGCCAGTAGTACGCAGGTCTCTGGAAACACCATATATTTT.

The V gene is TRBV15, the J gene TRBJ2-1; the match to TRBD1 covers 11 bases. The CDR3 runs to 15 residues. Germline CDR1 and CDR2: LNHNV and YYDKDF (reference sequence). Trimming removed 3 bases from V and 7 bases from J; junction bases left unmatched: 5. The CDR3 reads CATSSGQGAFNEQFF. DNA for the CDR3: TGTGCCACCAGCAGTGGACAGGGGGCATTTAATGAGCAGTTCTTC.

This clone occurred once. V is TRBV9 and J is TRBJ2-5; 7 nucleotides line up with TRBD2. Germline CDR1 is SGDLS and CDR2 is YYNGEE. This CDR3 has 17 residues. V dropped 2 bases and J dropped 7; count of bases not matched to a gene: 17. In DNA form, the CDR3 reads TGTGCCAGCAGCGTGGACCTTTCTGGCGGGGGTCCCGGGACCCAGTACTTC. As protein: CASSVDLSGGGPGTQYF.

The J gene is TRBJ2-5, the V gene TRBV19, with TRBD2 identical over 8 bases. Trimming took 3 bases from V and 4 from J; bases not matched to a gene: 13. CDR3 length equals 17 residues. CDR1 and CDR2 from the germline V gene are LNHDA and SQIVND (reference sequence). Here the CDR3 reads CASSIRSGGKKAETQYF. CDR3 DNA sequence: TGTGCCAGTAGTATTCGGAGCGGGGGCAAAAAGGCAGAGACCCAGTACTTC.

The CDR3 sequence: CASSLGTNNEQFF. CDR3 nucleotides: TGTGCCAGCAGCTTAGGGACAAACAATGAGCAGTTCTTC. The chain employs TRBV7-2 and TRBJ2-1, with D possibly matching TRBD1 (5 bases). Germline CDR1 reads SGHTA; CDR2 reads FQGNSA. The CDR3 sequence is 13 residues long. With 1 base removed from V and 5 bases from J, the gap between germline ends came to 6 bases.

The J gene is TRBJ2-7, the V gene TRBV11-3, with TRBD2 as a possible D gene (6 bases). This CDR3 has 12 residues. Germline V lookup: CDR1 SGHNT, CDR2 YENEEA. The V end lost 1 base, the J end lost 12 bases, and 13 bases lay between the germline ends. In DNA, the CDR3 is TGTGCCAGCAGCTTAGCCACTAGCTGGCTGTACTTC. This gives the protein CASSLATSWLYF. The variable domain in full, completed from reference TRBV11-3 and TRBJ2-7, reads EAGVVQSPRYKIIEKKQPVAFWCNPISGHNTLYWYLQNLGQGPELLIRYENEEAVDDSQLPKDRFSAERLKGVDSTLKIQPAELGDSAVYLCASSLATSWLYFGPGTRLTVT.

This clone showed up just a few times. The chain recombines TRBV20-1 with TRBJ2-1; D gene unclear. The CDR3 is 11 residues long. The germline V gene encodes CDR1 DFQATT and CDR2 SNEGSKA (reference sequence). Trimming took 0 bases from V and 6 from J, leaving 3 bases between them. In nucleotides, the CDR3 is TGCAGTGCTAGAGATATCAATGAGCAGTTCTTC. It codes for CSARDINEQFF.

This clone has only one observation. The CDR3 nucleotides read TGCAGCGTTGATAAATTTGGCTACACCTTC. Translating it yields CSVDKFGYTF. The chain links TRBV29-1 to TRBJ1-2; D is unresolved. The CDR3 spans 10 residues. CDR1 and CDR2 (germline): SQVTM, ANQGSEA. Trimming stripped 3 bases from V and 7 bases from J, with 6 bases between.

The chain links TRBV29-1 to TRBJ1-1, with a tentative D call TRBD1 (5 bases). Trimming pared 4 bases from V and 4 bases from J, leaving 10 bases between. The CDR3 runs to 12 residues. Germline V gene lookup returns CDR1 SQVTM and CDR2 ANQGSEA. As DNA, the CDR3 is TGCAGCGTTGCCCCAGGGCTCACTGAAGCTTTCTTT. Translating it yields CSVAPGLTEAFF.

The rearrangement links TRBV18 to TRBJ2-6, with TRBD1 matching over 9 bases. V was pared by 3 bases and J by 3 bases, with 3 bases of the junction left unmatched. CDR3 length: 16 amino acids. Germline V gene data show CDR1 as KGHSH and CDR2 as LQKENI. The chain's CDR3 is CASSPGQGIGANVLTF. The CDR3 DNA follows: TGTGCCAGCTCACCGGGACAGGGCATTGGGGCCAACGTCCTGACTTTC.

A few counts support this clone. CDR3 sequence reads: CASSKTSPDTQYF. The CDR3 DNA follows: TGTGCCAGCAGTAAGACTAGCCCAGATACGCAGTATTTT. The chain carries TRBV7-6 and TRBJ2-3; 7 bases are a match to TRBD2. This CDR3 region has 13 residues. Germline V gene sequence: CDR1 SGHVS, CDR2 FNYEAQ. V lost 6 bases and J lost 4; bases outside the gene matches: 4. Based on the CDR3 plus reference TRBV7-6 and TRBJ2-3, the full variable domain is GAGVSQSPRYKVTKRGQDVALRCDPISGHVSLYWYRQALGQGPEFLTYFNYEAQQDKSGLPNDRFSAERPEGSISTLTIQRTEQRDSAMYRCASSKTSPDTQYFGPGTRLTVL.

The rearrangement joins TRBV7-7 to TRBJ2-1; the match to TRBD2 covers 7 bases. Germline CDR1 SSHAT, CDR2 FNYEAQ (reference sequence). The CDR3 spans 14 residues. The trim removed 0 bases at V and 8 bases at J, leaving 4 bases unmatched. The CDR3 region has the DNA TGTGCCAGCAGCTTAGCGGGAGGGCACCATGAGCAGTTCTTC. Translated: CASSLAGGHHEQFF. Together with reference TRBV7-7 and TRBJ2-1, the CDR3 gives the full variable domain: GAGVSQSPRYKVTKRGQDVTLRCDPISSHATLYWYQQALGQGPEFLTYFNYEAQPDKSGLPSDRFSAERPEGSISTLTIQRTEQRDSAMYRCASSLAGGHHEQFFGPGTRLTVL.

This clone is a singleton in its sample. V and J are TRBV21-1 and TRBJ2-7; the D call in the table, TRBD2, was not verified against the DNA. TRBV21-1 represents a pseudogene. CDR3 length equals 14 residues. CDR3 loop: CASSKVGGSYEQYF. CDR3 coding DNA: TGTGCCAGCAGCAAAGTGGGAGGCTCCTACGAGCAGTACTTC.

The chain links TRBV7-3 to TRBJ2-1; no clear D. The CDR3 is 13 amino acids. CDR1 SGHTA and CDR2 FQGTGA come from the germline V gene. V was clipped by 2 bases and J by 4 bases, with 6 bases between them. The DNA for the CDR3 is TGTGCCAGCAGCTTATCCATTTACAATGAGCAGTTCTTC. This sequence encodes CASSLSIYNEQFF.

The J gene is TRBJ2-5, the V gene TRBV14; D unclear. The CDR3 runs 12 residues. The V gene's germline CDR1 is SGHDN and CDR2 FVKESK. Deletions cut 2 bases from V and 7 bases from J, with 8 bases between. The CDR3 spells CASSQWSGTQYF. The CDR3 DNA follows: TGTGCCAGCAGCCAATGGAGTGGGACCCAGTACTTC.

The rearrangement links TRBV7-9 to TRBJ2-3, with TRBD2 as a possible D gene (7 bases). Trimming took 5 bases from V and 1 from J, leaving 16 bases between them. Germline CDR1 and CDR2: SEHNR and FQNEAQ (reference sequence). The CDR3 covers 16 residues. The CDR3 reads CASSLSLGGRTDTQYF. CDR3 nucleotide sequence: TGTGCCAGCAGCCTATCCCTCGGGGGGCGCACAGATACGCAGTATTTT.

The V and J genes are TRBV7-3 and TRBJ2-5, with 9 bases fitting TRBD1. Germline assignment: CDR1 SGHTA and CDR2 FQGTGA. V trimming: 2 bases; J trimming: 5 bases; junction bases outside the gene matches: 6. This CDR3 spans 15 amino acids. The CDR3 DNA reads TGTGCCAGCAGCTTACGACAGGGGGTTAGGGAGACCCAGTACTTC. Translated, it gives CASSLRQGVRETQYF.

The rearrangement uses TRBV5-1 and TRBJ2-2; 9 bases fit TRBD1. Germline CDR1 SGHRS, CDR2 YFSETQ. CDR3 length: 15 amino acids. The trim removed 4 bases at V and 5 bases at J, leaving 6 bases unmatched. CDR3 sequence (DNA): TGCGCCAGCAGCCCGGGACAGGGTGGGACCGGGGAGCTGTTTTTT. Protein product: CASSPGQGGTGELFF.

Turning to this clone: Different DNA sequences within this sample yield the same CDR3. The V gene is TRBV23-1, the J gene TRBJ2-5; 8 bases fit TRBD1. TRBV23-1 is known as an ORF, though its function is uncertain. After removal of 5 bases from V and 2 bases from J, the junction contained 4 bases not matched to a gene. This CDR3 has 14 residues. This CDR3 is CASSLGQGQETQYF. CDR3 bases: TGCGCCAGCAGTTTAGGACAGGGACAAGAGACCCAGTACTTC.

The V gene is TRBV6-5, the J gene TRBJ2-1; TRBD1 agrees at 9 bases. Germline values: CDR1 MNHEY, CDR2 SVGAGI. J gave up 7 bases and V 4 bases, and 8 bases lay outside the gene matches. The CDR3 runs 15 residues. The CDR3 reads CASSSAGQGWNEQFF. DNA for the CDR3: TGTGCCAGCAGTTCCGCGGGACAGGGTTGGAATGAGCAGTTCTTC.